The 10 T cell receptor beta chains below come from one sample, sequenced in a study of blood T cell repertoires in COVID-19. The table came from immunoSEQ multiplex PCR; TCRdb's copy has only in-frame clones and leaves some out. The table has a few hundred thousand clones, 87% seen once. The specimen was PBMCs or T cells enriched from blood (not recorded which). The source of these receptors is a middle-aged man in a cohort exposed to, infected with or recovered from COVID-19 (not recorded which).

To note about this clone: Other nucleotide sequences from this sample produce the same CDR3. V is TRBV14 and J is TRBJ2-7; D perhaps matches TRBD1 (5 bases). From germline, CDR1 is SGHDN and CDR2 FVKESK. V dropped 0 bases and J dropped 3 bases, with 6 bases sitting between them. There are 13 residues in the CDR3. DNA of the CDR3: TGTGCCAGCAGCCAAGATCAGGGCTACGAGCAGTACTTC. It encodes CASSQDQGYEQYF.

The CDR3 loop is CASSRQLSYNEQFF. As DNA, the CDR3 is TGTGCCAGCAGTCGACAGTTATCCTACAATGAGCAGTTCTTC. The chain combines TRBV6-4 with TRBJ2-1, with a tentative D call TRBD1 (5 bases). Germline V CDR1 and CDR2: MRHNA, SNTAGT. The CDR3 extends over 14 amino acids. The V end was cut by 5 bases, the J end by 1 base, with 9 bases between.

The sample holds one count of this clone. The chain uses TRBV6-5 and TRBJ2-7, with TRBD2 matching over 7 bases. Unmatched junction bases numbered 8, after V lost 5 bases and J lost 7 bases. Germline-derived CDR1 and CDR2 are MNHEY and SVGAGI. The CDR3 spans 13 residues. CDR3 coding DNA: TGTGCCAGCAGTCTGGGACTCGGGGGGGAGCAGTACTTC. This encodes CASSLGLGGEQYF.

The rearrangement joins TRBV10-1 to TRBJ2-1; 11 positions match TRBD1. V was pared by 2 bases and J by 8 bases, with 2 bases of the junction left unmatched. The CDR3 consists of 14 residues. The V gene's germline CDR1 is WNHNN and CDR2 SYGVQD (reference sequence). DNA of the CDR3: TGCGCCAGCAGTGAGGGACAGGGGGCCTATGAGCAGTTCTTC. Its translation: CASSEGQGAYEQFF.

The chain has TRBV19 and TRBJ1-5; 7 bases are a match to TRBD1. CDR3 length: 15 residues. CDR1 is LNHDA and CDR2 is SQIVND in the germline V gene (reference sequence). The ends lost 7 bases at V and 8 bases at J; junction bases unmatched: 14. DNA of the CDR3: TGTGCCAGTAATGGTGTAAGAGGGGGCTGGGAGCCCCAGCATTTT. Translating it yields CASNGVRGGWEPQHF.

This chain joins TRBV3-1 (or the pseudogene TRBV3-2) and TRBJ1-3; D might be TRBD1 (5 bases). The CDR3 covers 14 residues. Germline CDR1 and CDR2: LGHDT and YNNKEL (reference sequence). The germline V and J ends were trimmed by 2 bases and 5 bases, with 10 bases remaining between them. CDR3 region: CASSQSGGRNTIYF. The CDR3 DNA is TGTGCCAGCAGCCAATCGGGGGGACGAAACACCATATATTTT.

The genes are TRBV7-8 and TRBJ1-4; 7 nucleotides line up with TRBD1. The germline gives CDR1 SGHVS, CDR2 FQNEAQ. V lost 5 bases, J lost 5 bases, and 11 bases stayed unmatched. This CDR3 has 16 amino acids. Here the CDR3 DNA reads TGTGCCAGCAGCCTAATACAGGGGAAGGGCAATGAAAAACTGTTTTTT. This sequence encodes CASSLIQGKGNEKLFF.

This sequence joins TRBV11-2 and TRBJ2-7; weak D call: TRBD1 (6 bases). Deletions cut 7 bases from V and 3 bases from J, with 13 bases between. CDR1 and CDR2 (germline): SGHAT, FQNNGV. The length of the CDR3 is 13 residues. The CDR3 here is CASKTGQSYEQYF. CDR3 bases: TGTGCCAGCAAAACCGGACAGAGCTACGAGCAGTACTTC. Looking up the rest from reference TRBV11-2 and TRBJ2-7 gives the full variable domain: EAGVAQSPRYKIIEKRQSVAFWCNPISGHATLYWYQQILGQGPKLLIQFQNNGVVDDSQLPKDRFSAERLKGVDSTLKIQPAKLEDSAVYLCASKTGQSYEQYFGPGTRLTVT.

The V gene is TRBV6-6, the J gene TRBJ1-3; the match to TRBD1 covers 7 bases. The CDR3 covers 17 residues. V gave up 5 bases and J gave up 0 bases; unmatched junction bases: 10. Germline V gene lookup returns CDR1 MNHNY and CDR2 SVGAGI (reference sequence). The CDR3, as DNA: TGTGCCAGCAGTCTTAACCAGGGGGAATTCTCTGGAAACACCATATATTTT. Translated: CASSLNQGEFSGNTIYF.

CDR3 sequence reads: CASSQGQGVGYTF. The CDR3 coding sequence is TGTGCCAGCAGCCAGGGCCAGGGCGTCGGCTACACCTTC. The chain links TRBV3-1 (or the pseudogene TRBV3-2) to TRBJ1-2; possibly TRBD1 for D (5 bases). Trimming removed 3 bases at V and 8 bases at J, with 13 bases between. The CDR3 runs to 13 residues. Germline V CDR1 and CDR2: LGHDT, YNNKEL (reference sequence).